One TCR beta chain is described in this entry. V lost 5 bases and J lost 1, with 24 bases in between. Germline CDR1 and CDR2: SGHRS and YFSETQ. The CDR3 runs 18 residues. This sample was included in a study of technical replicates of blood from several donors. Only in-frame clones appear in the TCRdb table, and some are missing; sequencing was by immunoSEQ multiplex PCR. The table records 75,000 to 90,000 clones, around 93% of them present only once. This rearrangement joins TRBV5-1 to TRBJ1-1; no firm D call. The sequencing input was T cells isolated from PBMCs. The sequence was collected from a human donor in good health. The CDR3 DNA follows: TGCGCCAGCAGGCTCACCCCGAAGGCGAGGAATCGGAACACTGAAGCTTTCTTT. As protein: CASRLTPKARNRNTEAFF. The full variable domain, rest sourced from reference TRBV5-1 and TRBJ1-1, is KAGVTQTPRYLIKTRGQQVTLSCSPISGHRSVSWYQQTPGQGLQFLFEYFSETQRNKGNFPGRFSGRQFSNSRSEMNVSTLELGDSALYLCASRLTPKARNRNTEAFFGQGTRLTVV.